The 3 T cell receptor beta chains in this list originate from one sample, sequenced in a study of T cell responses to AZD1222 COVID-19 vaccine. Here immunoSEQ multiplex PCR was the method, and the copy in TCRdb shows in-frame clones only, minus some. The table lists over 110,000 clones, 80% to 95% of them singletons. The specimen comprised peripheral blood, sampled on day 0 of AZD1222 vaccination. These receptors came from an adult in good health.

The rearrangement uses TRBV10-3 and TRBJ2-1, with TRBD2 matching over 9 bases. In germline, CDR1 is ENHRY, CDR2 SYGVKD. The CDR3 runs to 15 residues. Losses at the gene ends were 3 bases for V and 7 bases for J; bases not matched to a gene: 7. CDR3: CAISEIAGAENEQFF. The CDR3 bases are TGTGCCATCAGTGAAATAGCGGGAGCCGAGAATGAGCAGTTCTTC.

The CDR3 DNA follows: TGTGCCAGCAGCTTAGGCGTTGGTAGACAGGCCTACTCTGGAAACACCATATATTTT. The encoded protein is CASSLGVGRQAYSGNTIYF. The chain uses TRBV7-9 and TRBJ1-3, with D maybe TRBD1 (6 bases). This CDR3 contains 19 residues. CDR1 is SEHNR, CDR2 FQNEAQ, per germline (reference sequence). V was shortened by 1 base and J by 0 bases, with 19 bases between the two germline ends.

The rearrangement uses TRBV5-1 and TRBJ2-7; D is perhaps TRBD2 (5 bases). V lost 2 bases, J lost 3 bases, and 12 bases lay in between. Germline loops: CDR1 SGHRS, CDR2 YFSETQ. CDR3 length equals 14 residues. The CDR3 loop reads CASSFMRAGYEQYF. CDR3 sequence (DNA): TGCGCCAGCAGCTTCATGAGGGCGGGCTACGAGCAGTACTTC.